These 3 T cell receptor beta chains were sequenced from one sample in a study of shared clonotypes between healthy human individuals. Produced via immunoSEQ multiplex PCR; TCRdb's table is partial and in-frame only. The sample holds about 980,000 clones, over 75% seen once. Sequencing was carried out using memory CD4+ T cells sorted from blood. The sample's subset: CD45RA-negative fraction. The source is a man between 18 and 29 years old in good health.

This chain links TRBV5-4 with TRBJ2-3; 12 bases fit TRBD2. CDR3 length: 16 residues. Germline loops: CDR1 SGHNT, CDR2 YYREEE (reference sequence). Trimming cost V 3 bases and J 2 bases; bases outside gene matches: 4. CDR3 nucleotide sequence: TGTGCCAGCAGCTCCGGACTAGCGGGAACCACAGATACGCAGTATTTT. It specifies CASSSGLAGTTDTQYF.

The chain joins TRBV6-5 to TRBJ2-1; D unresolved. This CDR3 is built from 11 residues. V dropped 4 bases and J dropped 9 bases, with 7 bases sitting between them. CDR1 MNHEY and CDR2 SVGAGI come from the germline V gene. The CDR3 nucleotides are TGTGCCAGCAGTTCAAAGGCTGAGCAGTTCTTC. The encoded protein is CASSSKAEQFF.

This chain joins TRBV10-1 and TRBJ1-5; 7 positions match TRBD1. The J segment lost 5 bases and the V segment lost 7 bases, leaving 11 bases of the junction unmatched. CDR1 WNHNN and CDR2 SYGVQD come from the germline V gene (reference sequence). CDR3 length: 15 amino acids. The CDR3 spells CASKRRDRVYQPQHF. The CDR3 bases are TGCGCCAGCAAAAGAAGGGACAGAGTCTATCAGCCCCAGCATTTT.